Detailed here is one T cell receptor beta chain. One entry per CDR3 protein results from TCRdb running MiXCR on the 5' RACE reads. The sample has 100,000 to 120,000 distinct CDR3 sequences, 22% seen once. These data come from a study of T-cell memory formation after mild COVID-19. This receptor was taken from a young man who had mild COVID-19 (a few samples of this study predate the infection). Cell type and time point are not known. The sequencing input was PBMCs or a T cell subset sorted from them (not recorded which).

CDR3 residues: CASSQLGGENEQFF. CDR3 in DNA: TGTGCCAGCAGCCAACTGGGGGGGGAGAATGAGCAGTTCTTC. This rearrangement joins TRBV4-2 to TRBJ2-1; TRBD2 matches at 7 bases. Germline V CDR1 and CDR2: LGHNA, YNFKEQ. V lost 2 bases to trimming and J lost 7 bases; unmatched junction nucleotides: 5. The CDR3 extends over 14 amino acids.